This entry lists 5 T cell receptor beta chains sequenced from one sample in a study of CD8 T cells in Susac syndrome. After extraction with the RNeasy kit, about 0.45 to 1 ug of the RNA was reverse transcribed using random hexamers. TCRdb redid the calling of the immunoSEQ multiplex PCR reads with MiXCR, one entry per CDR3 protein. Of about 100,000 distinct CDR3 sequences listed, 95% were seen once; the top ten hold roughly 0.29%. The sample was CD8+ T cells from PBMCs. These receptors were collected from a human donor with Susac syndrome.

The rearrangement uses TRBV29-1 and TRBJ1-1; D gene ambiguous. The length of the CDR3 is 12 residues. Trimming removed 0 bases from V and 5 bases from J, with 7 bases in between. The germline V gene encodes CDR1 SQVTM and CDR2 ANQGSEA. In DNA, the CDR3 is TGCAGCGTTGAAGATCTGGGTACTGAAGCTTTCTTT. It yields the protein CSVEDLGTEAFF.

The chain links TRBV7-7 to TRBJ1-6; D call uncertain. The CDR3 is 13 amino acids. CDR1 SSHAT and CDR2 FNYEAQ come from the germline V gene (reference sequence). Trimming removed 4 bases at V and 10 bases at J, with 11 bases between. The CDR3 region is CASSSTEDSPLHF. CDR3 nucleotide sequence: TGTGCCAGCAGCTCAACCGAGGACTCACCCCTCCACTTT.

The chain recombines TRBV9 with TRBJ2-4; TRBD2 is a possible D gene (6 bases). V was pared by 7 bases and J by 5 bases, with 7 bases between. The CDR3 has 11 amino acids. The germline V gene has CDR1 SGDLS and CDR2 YYNGEE. The CDR3: CASGGENIQYF. Here the CDR3 DNA reads TGTGCCAGCGGAGGGGAAAACATTCAGTACTTC.

This chain uses TRBV6-1 with TRBJ2-7; D perhaps matches TRBD1 (5 bases). The CDR3 consists of 15 residues. Trimming cost V 6 bases and J 4 bases, with 19 bases left between them. CDR1 and CDR2 (germline): MNHNS, SASEGT. In DNA, the CDR3 is TGTGCCAGCAGAAAGGGTGCAGGGTCCTTTTACGAGCAGTACTTC. Residues: CASRKGAGSFYEQYF.

The rearrangement joins TRBV29-1 to TRBJ2-5; 7 bases fit TRBD2. V lost 7 bases and J lost 5; bases outside the gene matches: 7. Germline-derived CDR1 and CDR2 are SQVTM and ANQGSEA. The CDR3 has 12 amino acids. In DNA form, the CDR3 reads TGCAGCGCTGGGGGGGAGTGGGAGACCCAGTACTTC. Amino acid sequence: CSAGGEWETQYF.